The 16 T cell receptor beta chains below all came from one sample that was sequenced in a study of T cells after yellow fever vaccination. TCRdb ran MiXCR on the 5' RACE reads and lists one entry per CDR3 protein. Here the sample spans around 550,000 distinct CDR3 sequences, over 15% being singletons. The specimen comprised PBMCs, sampled 15 days after the yellow fever booster vaccination. The receptors come from a man aged 25-45 years who received the YFV17D yellow fever vaccine.

This chain links TRBV4-3 with TRBJ2-3; D gene unclear. CDR3 size: 15 residues. Germline-derived CDR1 and CDR2 are LGHNA and YSLEER. V gave up 5 bases and J gave up 0 bases, with 12 bases separating them. CDR3 sequence: CASSSVWRSTDTQYF. The CDR3 bases are TGCGCCAGCAGCTCGGTTTGGCGGAGCACAGATACGCAGTATTTT.

This clonotype was counted between two and nine times. V gene TRBV20-1 combines with J gene TRBJ2-7; D assignment may be TRBD1 or TRBD2 (5 bases each). Germline loops: CDR1 DFQATT, CDR2 SNEGSKA (reference sequence). This CDR3 comprises 15 residues. Trimming took off 1 base at V and 3 bases at J, with 16 bases between the two ends. This CDR3 is CSARVPGAAVYEQYF. The DNA for the CDR3 is TGCAGTGCTAGAGTCCCCGGGGCAGCAGTCTACGAGCAGTACTTC.

The chain uses TRBV23-1 and TRBJ1-5; D remains unclear. TRBV23-1 is an open reading frame, and its role is uncertain. The CDR3 spans 15 residues. Trimming shortened V by 8 bases and J by 3 bases, and 17 bases separated the two germline ends. The DNA of the CDR3 is TGCGCCAGCGGCCCCCTTGGGAGGGACAATCAGCCCCAGCATTTT. Translated: CASGPLGRDNQPQHF.

The genes are TRBV29-1 and TRBJ2-3; 7 positions agree with TRBD1. V was pared by 4 bases and J by 0 bases, with 4 bases of the junction left unmatched. Germline lookup yields CDR1 SQVTM and CDR2 ANQGSEA. The CDR3 consists of 14 residues. The DNA for the CDR3 is TGCAGCGTTGGTGGACAGGCTAGCACAGATACGCAGTATTTT. Its protein is CSVGGQASTDTQYF.

This clonotype was observed a handful of times. The J gene is TRBJ2-3, the V gene TRBV20-1, with D possibly matching TRBD2 (5 bases). The V gene's germline CDR1 is DFQATT and CDR2 SNEGSKA (reference sequence). The CDR3 has 15 residues. V lost 6 bases, J lost 6 bases, and 22 bases lay in between. CDR3 protein: CSAGLGSASGDTQYF. CDR3 nucleotides: TGCAGTGCCGGGTTGGGGAGCGCGTCGGGGGATACGCAGTATTTT.

The gene calls are TRBV7-2 and TRBJ2-5; no reliable D call. The CDR3 contains 13 residues. The V end was cut by 4 bases, the J end by 1 base, with 7 bases between. Germline V CDR1 and CDR2: SGHTA, FQGNSA. The CDR3 sequence: CASSSYRQETQYF. In nucleotides, the CDR3 is TGTGCCAGCAGCTCCTACCGCCAAGAGACCCAGTACTTC.

This clonotype was seen a handful of times. This chain's CDR3 is CASSRLAGGPYNEQFF. DNA of the CDR3: TGTGCCAGCAGCCGCTTAGCGGGAGGGCCCTACAATGAGCAGTTCTTC. The rearrangement joins TRBV7-2 to TRBJ2-1, with 11 bases aligning to TRBD2. The germline gives CDR1 SGHTA, CDR2 FQGNSA. This CDR3 contains 16 residues. Trimming at V came to 5 bases and at J to 2 bases, leaving 5 bases not matched to a gene.

In its sample, this clonotype was seen a few times. The V call is TRBV12-3 or TRBV12-4, the J call TRBJ2-1, with D unresolved. The V end lost 5 bases, the J end lost 6 bases, and 14 bases lay between the germline ends. The CDR3 extends over 14 amino acids. CDR3 in DNA: TGTGCCAGCAGTCCCCCCATGGGCAGCAATGAGCAGTTCTTC. This encodes CASSPPMGSNEQFF.

The chain combines TRBV29-1 with TRBJ2-7; a possible D gene is TRBD1 (6 bases). Germline CDR1 reads SQVTM; CDR2 reads ANQGSEA. V was trimmed by 4 bases and J by 3 bases, leaving 10 bases between them. The CDR3 spans 12 residues. This CDR3 is CSVVGDNYEQYF. For the CDR3, the DNA is TGCAGCGTTGTTGGGGACAACTACGAGCAGTACTTC.

This chain links TRBV7-2 with TRBJ2-7; D is unclear. CDR3 length: 12 amino acids. V was pared by 5 bases and J by 6 bases, with 11 bases between. Germline V gives CDR1 SGHTA, CDR2 FQGNSA. Written as DNA, the CDR3 is TGTGCCAGCAGCCCAGACCGAGCCGAGCAGTACTTC. Translation gives CASSPDRAEQYF.

This chain joins TRBV6-1 and TRBJ2-7, with 10 bases aligning to TRBD1. V lost 6 bases, J lost 7 bases, and 6 bases stayed unmatched. In germline, CDR1 is MNHNS, CDR2 SASEGT. The CDR3 consists of 13 residues. This chain's CDR3 is CASRGTGVGEQYF. The CDR3, as DNA: TGTGCCAGCAGAGGGACAGGGGTCGGGGAGCAGTACTTC.

This clonotype came up a few times. This chain connects TRBV20-1 to TRBJ2-3; D not resolved. The CDR3 is 13 amino acids. CDR1 is DFQATT and CDR2 is SNEGSKA in the germline V gene (reference sequence). Trimming took 2 bases from V and 2 from J, leaving 8 bases between them. CDR3 bases: TGCAGTGCTAGACTTGGCGTCACAGATACGCAGTATTTT. Its protein product is CSARLGVTDTQYF.

The J gene is TRBJ2-3, the V gene TRBV7-6; D gene uncertain. This CDR3 comprises 15 residues. V gave up 2 bases and J gave up 2 bases, with 11 bases separating them. Looked up from germline, CDR1 is SGHVS and CDR2 is FNYEAQ. The CDR3 spells CASSLLPQVTDTQYF. The CDR3 nucleotides read TGTGCCAGCAGCTTACTACCCCAGGTCACAGATACGCAGTATTTT.

This clonotype was found a few times. V is TRBV29-1 and J is TRBJ2-1; D might be TRBD2 (7 bases). This CDR3 has 18 residues. Trimming removed 6 bases from V and 3 bases from J, with 27 bases in between. Germline assignment: CDR1 SQVTM and CDR2 ANQGSEA. This CDR3 is CSVFTGAHGGRFYNEQFF. The DNA for the CDR3 is TGCAGCGTATTTACCGGGGCCCACGGGGGGCGTTTCTACAATGAGCAGTTCTTC.

The DNA of the CDR3 is TGTGCCAGCAGTTACTCGAAAACAGGGGCCTACAATGAGCAGTTCTTC. This translates into CASSYSKTGAYNEQFF. V gene TRBV6-5 combines with J gene TRBJ2-1, with 7 bases that match TRBD1. CDR1 and CDR2 (germline): MNHEY, SVGAGI. The CDR3 totals 16 residues. Germline trimming cut 0 bases from V and 2 bases from J; bases unmatched to any gene: 4.

V is TRBV20-1 and J is TRBJ2-2; tentatively, D is TRBD2 (5 bases). The CDR3 length is 12 residues. V dropped 3 bases and J dropped 4 bases, with 6 bases sitting between them. Germline CDR1 DFQATT, CDR2 SNEGSKA (reference sequence). DNA for the CDR3: TGCAGTGCTAGTGCGGGCACCGGGGAGCTGTTTTTT. This codes for CSASAGTGELFF.